These 26 T cell receptor beta chains were all obtained from the same sample, sequenced in a study of cytomegalovirus exposure and HLA in healthy donors. The study ran its PCR with 60 Vbeta and 13 Jbeta primers. TCRdb's table, derived via immunoSEQ multiplex PCR, lists solely in-frame clones and lacks some. There are roughly 130,000 clones in the sample; 80% occur only once, and under 6% lies in the top ten. Specimen: PBMCs. Source of these receptors: a man in his thirties or forties in good health and CMV-seronegative.

The chain joins TRBV5-4 to TRBJ2-1; 10 bases match TRBD2. Germline V lookup: CDR1 SGHNT, CDR2 YYREEE (reference sequence). CDR3 length: 14 residues. Losses at the gene ends were 4 bases for V and 7 bases for J; bases not matched to a gene: 5. CDR3: CASSQGLAFNEQFF. The CDR3 DNA follows: TGTGCCAGCAGCCAGGGACTAGCGTTTAATGAGCAGTTCTTC.

This clone has just one count. The chain links TRBV27 to TRBJ2-7; the match to TRBD2 covers 8 bases. The CDR3 has 14 amino acids. CDR1 and CDR2 (germline): MNHEY, SMNVEV (reference sequence). The V gene end was trimmed by 6 bases and the J gene end by 3 bases; junction bases not matched to a gene: 7. Written as DNA, the CDR3 is TGTGCCAGCAGAAAGTCGGGACTAGGCTACGAGCAGTACTTC. Translated, it gives CASRKSGLGYEQYF.

This clone was counted only a few times. This chain connects TRBV4-2 to TRBJ2-1, with a weak D call TRBD2 (6 bases). V gave up 2 bases and J gave up 0 bases, with 11 bases separating them. This CDR3 is 16 amino acids long. Germline V gives CDR1 LGHNA, CDR2 YNFKEQ. The CDR3 region is CASSQPRGSSYNEQFF. The CDR3, as DNA: TGTGCCAGCAGCCAACCGCGGGGCAGCTCCTACAATGAGCAGTTCTTC.

This clone was counted only a few times. The chain combines TRBV4-1 with TRBJ1-3; 8 bases line up with TRBD1. The CDR3 spans 17 residues. Trimming took 3 bases from V and 1 from J; bases not matched to a gene: 8. Germline V gives CDR1 MGHRA, CDR2 YSYEKL. In DNA form, the CDR3 reads TGCGCCAGCAGCCAGGCCGGGACAGGTTCATCTGGAAACACCATATATTTT. It specifies CASSQAGTGSSGNTIYF.

The rearrangement links TRBV7-6 to TRBJ2-3; TRBD2 matches at 10 bases. The length of the CDR3 is 18 residues. The V gene's germline CDR1 is SGHVS and CDR2 FNYEAQ. Trimming removed 0 bases from V and 3 bases from J; junction bases left unmatched: 9. The CDR3: CASSLAGGLAGETDTQYF. CDR3 DNA sequence: TGTGCCAGCAGCTTAGCTGGAGGTCTAGCGGGAGAAACAGATACGCAGTATTTT.

The chain uses TRBV27 and TRBJ1-4; TRBD1 might be the D (5 bases). The ends were cut back, 7 bases at V and 3 bases at J, with 12 bases in the middle. Per germline, CDR1 MNHEY and CDR2 SMNVEV (reference sequence). The CDR3 sequence is 14 residues long. The CDR3: CASTREGSNEKLFF. DNA of the CDR3: TGTGCCAGCACCCGGGAGGGGTCTAATGAAAAACTGTTTTTT.

This CDR3 is CASSQETSGGYQETQYF. The CDR3 DNA follows: TGTGCCAGCAGCCAGGAGACTAGCGGGGGTTACCAAGAGACCCAGTACTTC. The chain recombines TRBV4-2 with TRBJ2-5, with 12 bases lining up with TRBD2. J was trimmed by 0 bases and V by 3 bases; bases with no gene match: 5. CDR3 length: 17 amino acids. Germline CDR1 reads LGHNA; CDR2 reads YNFKEQ.

This chain joins TRBV7-6 and TRBJ1-1, with D possibly matching TRBD1 (6 bases). In germline, CDR1 is SGHVS, CDR2 FNYEAQ. This CDR3 is built from 12 residues. The ends were cut back, 5 bases at V and 5 bases at J, with 9 bases in the middle. The DNA for the CDR3 is TGTGCCAGCAGCCTCAGGGGAACTGAAGCTTTCTTT. Residues: CASSLRGTEAFF. The whole variable domain, remainder taken from reference TRBV7-6 and TRBJ1-1, is GAGVSQSPRYKVTKRGQDVALRCDPISGHVSLYWYRQALGQGPEFLTYFNYEAQQDKSGLPNDRFSAERPEGSISTLTIQRTEQRDSAMYRCASSLRGTEAFFGQGTRLTVV.

DNA of the CDR3: TGTGCCAGCAGTTCTCCAGGGAATAGCAATCAGCCCCAGCATTTT. It is translated as CASSSPGNSNQPQHF. V and J are TRBV6-5 and TRBJ1-5, with a possible D match to TRBD1 (5 bases). CDR3 length: 15 residues. CDR1 is MNHEY, CDR2 SVGAGI, per germline. With 4 bases removed from V and 0 bases from J, the gap between germline ends came to 10 bases.

This clone appeared once. The gene calls are TRBV5-1 and TRBJ1-6, with a tentative D call TRBD1 (6 bases). Per the germline V gene, CDR1 is SGHRS and CDR2 is YFSETQ. This CDR3 is 18 amino acids long. V was cut by 0 bases and J by 0 bases, with 13 bases left in between. CDR3 loop: CASSLGRGGGSYNSPLHF. The CDR3 DNA reads TGCGCCAGCAGCTTGGGAAGGGGAGGGGGCTCCTATAATTCACCCCTCCACTTT.

The chain carries TRBV19 and TRBJ2-5, with 7 bases aligning to TRBD1. Per germline, CDR1 LNHDA and CDR2 SQIVND (reference sequence). This CDR3 region has 17 residues. V was pared by 3 bases and J by 5 bases, with 15 bases of the junction left unmatched. The CDR3 reads CASSIRDEGGHAETQYF. In DNA, the CDR3 is TGTGCCAGTAGTATCCGGGATGAAGGGGGCCACGCGGAGACCCAGTACTTC.

The V gene is TRBV15, the J gene TRBJ1-5; D is ambiguous. Between the trimmed V and J ends, which lost 5 bases and 2 bases, there was a span of 13 bases. CDR3 length equals 15 residues. Germline V gene data show CDR1 as LNHNV and CDR2 as YYDKDF (reference sequence). This CDR3 reads CATSRMRNGNQPQHF. The CDR3 DNA reads as TGTGCCACCAGCCGAATGAGGAATGGCAATCAGCCCCAGCATTTT. The variable domain in full, completed from reference TRBV15 and TRBJ1-5, reads DAMVIQNPRYQVTQFGKPVTLSCSQTLNHNVMYWYQQKSSQAPKLLFHYYDKDFNNEADTPDNFQSRRPNTSFCFLDIRSPGLGDTAMYLCATSRMRNGNQPQHFGDGTRLSIL.

The genes are TRBV28 and TRBJ2-7; tentatively, D is TRBD1 (5 bases). The CDR3 runs 14 residues. V was shortened by 8 bases and J by 1 base, with 15 bases between the two germline ends. From germline, CDR1 is MDHEN and CDR2 SYDVKM. The CDR3 region is CASLEIRVSYEQYF. CDR3 coding DNA: TGTGCCAGCCTCGAGATCAGGGTGTCCTACGAGCAGTACTTC.

The chain employs TRBV6-4 and TRBJ2-1; possibly TRBD1 for D (5 bases). In germline, CDR1 is MRHNA, CDR2 SNTAGT. V lost 8 bases, J lost 3 bases, and 11 bases lay in between. The CDR3 totals 13 residues. CDR3 in DNA: TGTGCCAGCTCGAGGACACTCTACAATGAGCAGTTCTTC. Translating gives CASSRTLYNEQFF.

Written as DNA, the CDR3 is TGTGCCAGCAGTTACTCACCCTCTAGGACAGGGGGAGCTTTCTTT. Residues: CASSYSPSRTGGAFF. The chain couples TRBV6-5 to TRBJ1-1; 10 bases agree with TRBD1. Trimming took 0 bases from V and 10 from J; bases not matched to a gene: 8. Germline V lookup: CDR1 MNHEY, CDR2 SVGAGI. This CDR3 is built from 15 residues.

A single count supports this clone. This chain joins TRBV18 and TRBJ2-5; unclear D gene. In germline, CDR1 is KGHSH, CDR2 LQKENI. The CDR3 sequence is 13 residues long. Trimming pared 2 bases from V and 5 bases from J, leaving 9 bases between. Here the CDR3 DNA reads TGTGCCAGCTCACCAAACAGAGACGAGACCCAGTACTTC. It encodes CASSPNRDETQYF.

The chain joins TRBV5-1 to TRBJ2-5; D is possibly TRBD1 (5 bases). The DNA end is a closer match to TRBJ2-7, so the J assignment may be wrong. The CDR3 length is 15 residues. Germline CDR1 and CDR2: SGHRS and YFSETQ. The CDR3 spells CASSLDAGKLSEQYF. The CDR3 DNA reads TGCGCCAGCAGCTTGGATGCAGGGAAACTTTCCGAGCAGTACTTC.

The V gene is TRBV4-1, the J gene TRBJ1-1, with D maybe TRBD1 (5 bases). The CDR3 totals 15 residues. The germline V gene encodes CDR1 MGHRA and CDR2 YSYEKL. Trimming shortened V by 5 bases and J by 4 bases, and 17 bases separated the two germline ends. This CDR3 is CASSSRGRATTEAFF. CDR3 in DNA: TGCGCCAGCAGCTCGCGGGGCAGGGCGACCACTGAAGCTTTCTTT.

This clone was observed a few times. The chain joins TRBV5-4 to TRBJ2-7, with 10 nucleotides matching TRBD1. CDR1 and CDR2 (germline): SGHNT, YYREEE (reference sequence). The J segment lost 4 bases and the V segment lost 0 bases, leaving 7 bases of the junction unmatched. CDR3 size: 16 residues. CDR3 coding DNA: TGTGCCAGCAGCTTGGGGGCGGACAGGGGGGTTTACGAGCAGTACTTC. Its protein product is CASSLGADRGVYEQYF. The whole variable domain, remainder taken from reference TRBV5-4 and TRBJ2-7, is ETGVTQSPTHLIKTRGQQVTLRCSSQSGHNTVSWYQQALGQGPQFIFQYYREEENGRGNFPPRFSGLQFPNYSSELNVNALELDDSALYLCASSLGADRGVYEQYFGPGTRLTVT.

The chain couples TRBV27 to TRBJ2-7, with 8 bases that match TRBD1. Germline values: CDR1 MNHEY, CDR2 SMNVEV (reference sequence). The junction had 7 bases not matched to a gene; V was cut back by 5 bases and J by 4 bases. This CDR3 spans 14 amino acids. The CDR3, as DNA: TGTGCCAGCAGTACCGCGACAGGGGTATACGAGCAGTACTTC. Translation: CASSTATGVYEQYF.

V is TRBV6-6 and J is TRBJ1-2; 7 bases match TRBD1. Germline CDR1 MNHNY, CDR2 SVGAGI (reference sequence). The CDR3 length is 16 residues. The ends lost 5 bases at V and 7 bases at J; junction bases unmatched: 16. Written as DNA, the CDR3 is TGTGCCAGCAGTCCGCCGGGACAGAGGGATGGGGGTGGCTACACCTTC. Amino acid sequence: CASSPPGQRDGGGYTF.

The gene calls are TRBV28 and TRBJ2-5; D perhaps matches TRBD1 (5 bases). Trimming removed 5 bases from V and 3 bases from J, with 16 bases in between. Germline V CDR1 and CDR2: MDHEN, SYDVKM. The CDR3 extends over 15 amino acids. CDR3 coding DNA: TGTGCCAGCAGTCCCTCGGGCAGGGCAAAAGAGACCCAGTACTTC. Protein sequence: CASSPSGRAKETQYF.

The chain couples TRBV5-8 to TRBJ1-3, with D perhaps TRBD1 (5 bases). V lost 4 bases, J lost 0 bases, and 14 bases lay in between. The CDR3 loop spans 16 amino acids. CDR1 is SGHTS, CDR2 YDEGEE, per germline. CDR3 in amino acids: CASSGTGGISGNTIYF. The DNA for the CDR3 is TGTGCCAGCAGCGGAACGGGGGGGATCTCTGGAAACACCATATATTTT. Together with reference TRBV5-8 and TRBJ1-3, the CDR3 gives the full variable domain: EAGVTQSPTHLIKTRGQQATLRCSPISGHTSVYWYQQALGLGLQFLLWYDEGEERNRGNFPPRFSGRQFPNYSSELNVNALELEDSALYLCASSGTGGISGNTIYFGEGSWLTVV.

The V and J genes are TRBV19 and TRBJ1-1; TRBD1 aligns across 9 bases. V dropped 9 bases and J dropped 3; count of bases not matched to a gene: 17. Germline CDR1 is LNHDA and CDR2 is SQIVND (reference sequence). The CDR3 runs 17 residues. The CDR3, as DNA: TGTGCCAGCCTGGATCTAACAGGGGGCGTAGGGTACACTGAAGCTTTCTTT. Amino acids: CASLDLTGGVGYTEAFF.

The V and J genes are TRBV4-3 and TRBJ2-5, with D possibly being TRBD2 (6 bases). V gave up 0 bases and J gave up 2 bases, with 19 bases separating them. CDR1 LGHNA and CDR2 YSLEER come from the germline V gene. The CDR3 sequence is 18 residues long. The CDR3, as DNA: TGCGCCAGCAGCCAAGAGGTGGCTGGCGGGAACCCTCAAGAGACCCAGTACTTC. It yields the protein CASSQEVAGGNPQETQYF.

This chain's CDR3 is CASSQGQVPSYEQYF. CDR3 nucleotide sequence: TGTGCCAGTAGTCAGGGACAGGTGCCGTCCTACGAGCAGTACTTC. The chain is built from TRBV19 and TRBJ2-7, with 8 positions matching TRBD1. The CDR3 extends over 15 amino acids. The V gene's germline CDR1 is LNHDA and CDR2 SQIVND (reference sequence). The V segment lost 5 bases and the J segment 1 base; nucleotides outside the gene matches: 7.